This T cell receptor (beta chain) was obtained from a study of blood T cells in healthy people across ages. General study points: Both higher diversity and more naive CD4+ cells marked long-lived donors when set against aged donors. Per million T cells, the diversity of TCR beta decreased roughly linearly as age advanced.

Note on this clonotype: Its antigen is as yet unknown.

Each donor had around 9.2 milliliters of peripheral blood drawn. The CDR3 consists of 15 residues. Germline values: CDR1 SGDLS, CDR2 YYNGEE. V lost 4 bases to trimming and J lost 2 bases; unmatched junction nucleotides: 8. It was with a sample-barcoded 5' primer and a J-beta primer mix that a second PCR of roughly 7 to 12 cycles was run. TCRdb fed the 5' RACE reads into MiXCR, producing one record per CDR3 protein. In the table there are about 650,000 distinct CDR3 sequences, about 34% of which are singletons. The sequence was collected from a woman older than 75 in good health. The sequenced sample consisted of blood. This rearrangement joins TRBV9 to TRBJ2-7; 8 positions match TRBD2. The CDR3 coding sequence is TGTGCCAGCAGCCCCATTGCGGGGGGAACCTACGAGCAGTACTTC. This gives the protein CASSPIAGGTYEQYF.